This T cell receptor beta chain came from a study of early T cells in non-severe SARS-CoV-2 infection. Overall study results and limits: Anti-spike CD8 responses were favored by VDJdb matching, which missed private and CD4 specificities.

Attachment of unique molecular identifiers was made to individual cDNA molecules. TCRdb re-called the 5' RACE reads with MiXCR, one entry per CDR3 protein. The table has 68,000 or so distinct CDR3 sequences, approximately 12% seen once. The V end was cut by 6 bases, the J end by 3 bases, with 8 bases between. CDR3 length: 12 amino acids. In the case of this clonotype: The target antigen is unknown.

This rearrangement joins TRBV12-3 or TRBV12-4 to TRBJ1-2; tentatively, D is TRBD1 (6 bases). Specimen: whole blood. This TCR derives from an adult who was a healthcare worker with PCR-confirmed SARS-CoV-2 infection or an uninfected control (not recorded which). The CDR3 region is CASSYRDYGYTF. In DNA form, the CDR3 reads TGTGCCAGCAGCTACAGGGACTATGGCTACACCTTC.